Listed below are T cell receptor beta chains from one sample, sequenced in a study of T cell responses to AZD1222 COVID-19 vaccine. Using immunoSEQ multiplex PCR, the repertoire was profiled, and TCRdb retains in-frame clones only, with some absent. Among 100,000 to 150,000 clones, 80% to 95% were seen once, and the ten largest hold around 1.1%. The sample in question was peripheral blood, obtained 28 days after the second AZD1222 dose. The receptors here all came from an adult who received the AZD1222 COVID-19 vaccine. Each CDR3 is given with its conserved first and last residue. The D gene is left open where the match is weak. Some rows mark clone size as missing; the rest say once, few, many or name a class of expanded clone.

J: TRBJ2-1; D: TRBD2; V: TRBV24-1; size: -; length: 15; CDR3: CATSVARGGLNEQFF; DNA: TGTGCCACCAGTGTCGCGCGGGGGGGCCTCAATGAGCAGTTCTTC
J: TRBJ2-7; D: -; V: TRBV13; size: once; length: 14; CDR3: CASSLGQGFYEQYF; DNA: TGTGCCAGCAGCCTGGGCCAGGGCTTCTACGAGCAGTACTTC
J: TRBJ2-3; D: TRBD2; V: TRBV11-3; size: -; length: 16; CDR3: CASSLEAGGVTDTQYF; DNA: TGTGCCAGCAGCTTAGAAGCGGGGGGCGTCACAGATACGCAGTATTTT
J: TRBJ1-3; D: -; V: TRBV2; size: -; length: 16; CDR3: CASSPTASVSGNTIYF; DNA: TGTGCCAGCAGCCCGACAGCTTCGGTCTCGGGAAACACCATATATTTT
J: TRBJ2-7; D: TRBD2; V: TRBV3-1/TRBV3-2; size: -; length: 16; CDR3: CASSPTVAGGPYEQYF; DNA: TGTGCCAGCAGCCCCACTGTTGCGGGAGGACCCTACGAGCAGTACTTC
J: TRBJ1-1; D: TRBD1; V: TRBV5-5; size: -; length: 13; CDR3: CASSRTGDAEAFF; DNA: TGTGCCAGCAGCCGGACAGGGGACGCTGAAGCTTTCTTT
J: TRBJ1-2; D: TRBD1; V: TRBV11-3; size: -; length: 13; CDR3: CASSKQGGYGYTF; DNA: TGTGCCAGCAGCAAACAGGGGGGTTATGGCTACACCTTC
J: TRBJ2-1; D: TRBD2; V: TRBV11-3; size: -; length: 14; CDR3: CASSSRTSSNEQFF; DNA: TGTGCCAGCAGCTCCCGGACTAGCAGTAATGAGCAGTTCTTC
J: TRBJ2-7; D: -; V: TRBV5-8; size: once; length: 17; CDR3: CASSGGRVLVRDYEQYF; DNA: TGTGCCAGCAGCGGCGGGCGAGTCCTCGTACGCGACTACGAGCAGTACTTC
J: TRBJ2-5; D: -; V: TRBV5-1; size: -; length: 16; CDR3: CASSLGGAGIGETQYF; DNA: TGCGCCAGCAGCTTGGGTGGGGCTGGGATAGGAGAGACCCAGTACTTC
J: TRBJ1-3; D: -; V: TRBV5-1; size: -; length: 15; CDR3: CASSLPSAAGNTIYF; DNA: TGCGCCAGCAGCTTGCCTTCAGCCGCTGGAAACACCATATATTTT
J: TRBJ2-1; D: -; V: TRBV19; size: -; length: 15; CDR3: CASSPSGSYENEQFF; DNA: TGTGCCAGTAGCCCGAGTGGGAGCTATGAGAATGAGCAGTTCTTC
J: TRBJ2-1; D: TRBD2; V: TRBV7-3; size: once; length: 15; CDR3: CASGLAGEKYNEQFF; DNA: TGTGCCAGCGGCTTAGCGGGAGAAAAGTACAATGAGCAGTTCTTC
J: TRBJ2-3; D: TRBD2; V: TRBV7-3; size: -; length: 15; CDR3: CASSLGAGVVDTQYF; DNA: TGTGCCAGCAGCTTAGGAGCGGGAGTGGTAGATACGCAGTATTTT
J: TRBJ1-4; D: -; V: TRBV9; size: -; length: 15; CDR3: CASSPGSGFGEKLFF; DNA: TGTGCCAGCAGCCCAGGATCGGGATTCGGTGAAAAACTGTTTTTT
J: TRBJ1-4; D: TRBD1; V: TRBV19; size: -; length: 13; CDR3: CATWDRLKEKLFF; DNA: TGTGCCACCTGGGACAGGTTAAAAGAAAAACTGTTTTTT
J: TRBJ1-5; D: -; V: TRBV6-2/TRBV6-3; size: -; length: 14; CDR3: CASSYGGGNQPQHF; DNA: TGTGCCAGCAGTTACGGGGGCGGGAATCAGCCCCAGCATTTT
J: TRBJ1-1; D: -; V: TRBV30; size: -; length: 13; CDR3: CAWSVMGDTEAFF; DNA: TGTGCCTGGAGTGTTATGGGGGACACTGAAGCTTTCTTT
J: TRBJ1-2; D: TRBD1; V: TRBV4-3; size: -; length: 15; CDR3: CASSQDFDRGQGYTF; DNA: TGCGCCAGCAGCCAAGACTTCGACAGGGGGCAAGGCTACACCTTC
J: TRBJ2-1; D: -; V: TRBV24-1; size: -; length: 16; CDR3: CATSDRLTQSYNEQFF; DNA: TGTGCCACCAGTGATAGACTAACCCAATCCTACAATGAGCAGTTCTTC
J: TRBJ1-2; D: -; V: TRBV29-1; size: -; length: 13; CDR3: CSVALQDFYGYTF; DNA: TGCAGCGTAGCCTTACAGGACTTCTATGGCTACACCTTC
J: TRBJ2-1; D: -; V: TRBV2; size: -; length: 16; CDR3: CASSDPTRRTNDEQFF; DNA: TGTGCCAGCAGTGACCCGACTAGGCGCACAAACGATGAGCAGTTCTTC
J: TRBJ1-1; D: -; V: TRBV6-2/TRBV6-3; size: -; length: 15; CDR3: CASSYRTFRDTEAFF; DNA: TGTGCCAGCAGTTACAGGACCTTTCGGGACACTGAAGCTTTCTTT
J: TRBJ2-7; D: TRBD1; V: TRBV10-3; size: -; length: 18; CDR3: CAISESGGQRGGSYEQYF; DNA: TGTGCCATCAGTGAGTCAGGGGGACAGAGAGGAGGTAGCTACGAGCAGTACTTC
J: TRBJ2-1; D: -; V: TRBV11-3; size: -; length: 15; CDR3: CASSLVSGLRNEQFF; DNA: TGTGCCAGCAGCTTAGTCTCAGGGTTGCGAAATGAGCAGTTCTTC
J: TRBJ1-2; D: -; V: TRBV5-5; size: -; length: 16; CDR3: CASSLVGRNTNYGYTF; DNA: TGTGCCAGCAGCTTGGTAGGGCGGAACACTAACTATGGCTACACCTTC
J: TRBJ2-2; D: TRBD2; V: TRBV29-1; size: -; length: 13; CDR3: CSVGTTNTGELFF; DNA: TGCAGCGTCGGGACTACGAACACCGGGGAGCTGTTTTTT
J: TRBJ2-1; D: TRBD1; V: TRBV19; size: -; length: 17; CDR3: CASSGTGALFSYNEQFF; DNA: TGTGCCAGTAGTGGGACAGGGGCCCTCTTCTCCTACAATGAGCAGTTCTTC
J: TRBJ2-1; D: TRBD2; V: TRBV7-3; size: -; length: 16; CDR3: CASSLGAGGLYNEQFF; DNA: TGTGCCAGCAGCTTAGGAGCGGGGGGACTCTACAATGAGCAGTTCTTC
J: TRBJ2-7; D: -; V: TRBV7-6; size: -; length: 14; CDR3: CASSLVVGHYEQYF; DNA: TGTGCCAGCAGCTTAGTCGTAGGGCACTACGAGCAGTACTTC
J: TRBJ1-2; D: -; V: TRBV10-3; size: -; length: 15; CDR3: CAISEEVGTGYGYTF; DNA: TGTGCCATCAGTGAGGAGGTCGGGACGGGCTATGGCTACACCTTC